One sample yielded the 26 T cell receptor beta chains listed below, sequenced in a study of T-cell reconstitution after alpha-beta-depleted transplantation in children. The TCRbeta library incorporated unique molecular identifiers. TCRdb used MiXCR to reprocess the PCR reads, holding one entry per CDR3 protein. This sample has around 450,000 distinct CDR3 sequences, with over 40% found just once. The sequences come from PBMCs, collected before TCRalphabeta/CD19-depleted stem cell transplant. These receptors were obtained from a girl aged 2-10 years with aplastic anemia, due to receive a stem cell transplant.

The rearrangement links TRBV27 to TRBJ1-6; weak D call: TRBD1 (6 bases). Germline CDR1 MNHEY, CDR2 SMNVEV (reference sequence). The V end lost 5 bases, the J end lost 9 bases, and 14 bases lay between the germline ends. The CDR3 contains 14 residues. The CDR3 nucleotides read TGTGCCAGCAGTCCTAGGGGGAACCCTTCACCCCTCCACTTT. Amino acid sequence: CASSPRGNPSPLHF.

The V and J genes are TRBV20-1 and TRBJ2-5; tentative D call: TRBD1 (6 bases). CDR1 DFQATT and CDR2 SNEGSKA come from the germline V gene (reference sequence). The CDR3 has 13 residues. V was pared by 6 bases and J by 1 base, with 12 bases between. The CDR3: CSAPDRFQETQYF. The CDR3 region has the DNA TGCAGTGCCCCCGACAGGTTCCAAGAGACCCAGTACTTC.

This clonotype was seen more than once but under ten times. The chain combines TRBV27 with TRBJ2-7; 7 positions match TRBD2. The CDR3 runs 13 residues. Germline V CDR1 and CDR2: MNHEY, SMNVEV (reference sequence). CDR3 coding DNA: TGTGCCAGCAGTTGGGGGGGAAAGCGGCGCAAAATGGTC. This encodes CASSWGGKRRKMV.

This clonotype was counted once. The V gene is TRBV6-2 or TRBV6-3, the J gene TRBJ2-1; tentative D call: TRBD2 (6 bases). Germline CDR1 reads MNHEY; CDR2 reads SVGEGT. The CDR3 has 13 amino acids. Trimming took off 2 bases at V and 7 bases at J, with 9 bases between the two ends. The CDR3 protein is CASSYAGYNEQFF. Here the CDR3 DNA reads TGTGCCAGCAGTTACGCGGGATATAATGAGCAGTTCTTC.

This clonotype has just a few counts. The V gene is TRBV28, the J gene TRBJ2-1; tentatively, D is TRBD1 (5 bases). CDR3 length: 14 residues. Germline values: CDR1 MDHEN, CDR2 SYDVKM. V lost 7 bases and J 6 bases, leaving 16 bases between the germline ends. The CDR3 DNA sequence: TGTGCCAGCATGAAGGGGTACCGGAGCAATGAGCAGTTCTTC. This translates into CASMKGYRSNEQFF.

The CDR3 DNA reads TGCGCCAGCAGCTTGGAGTATTTAGAAGTGGGGTCGCAGTTCTTC. This encodes CASSLEYLEVGSQFF. The chain has TRBV5-1 and TRBJ2-1; D ambiguous. The CDR3 is 15 amino acids. Germline V gives CDR1 SGHRS, CDR2 YFSETQ. The V and J ends lost 0 bases and 12 bases respectively, with 19 bases between them.

This clonotype was picked up a small number of times. The chain joins TRBV20-1 to TRBJ2-7; TRBD2 matches 7 bases. The CDR3 contains 16 residues. From germline, CDR1 is DFQATT and CDR2 SNEGSKA (reference sequence). Trimming took 0 bases from V and 1 from J; bases not matched to a gene: 9. The CDR3 DNA follows: TGCAGTGCTAGAGATAGGGAGCGGGGCCTATCCTACGAGCAGTACTTC. Amino acids: CSARDRERGLSYEQYF.

V and J are TRBV25-1 and TRBJ2-7, with a weak D call TRBD2 (7 bases). V was clipped by 3 bases and J by 1 base, with 19 bases between them. CDR1 and CDR2 (germline): MGHDK, SYGVNS. The CDR3 runs to 17 residues. CDR3: CASSDNPRRGGSYEQYF. CDR3 DNA sequence: TGTGCCAGCAGTGATAACCCAAGGAGGGGGGGATCCTACGAGCAGTACTTC.

This clonotype appeared many times. The chain recombines TRBV11-2 with TRBJ2-1; 16 nucleotides match TRBD2. With V trimmed by 4 bases and J by 12 bases, 3 bases remained unmatched. From germline, CDR1 is SGHAT and CDR2 FQNNGV. The CDR3 loop spans 14 amino acids. DNA for the CDR3: TGTGCCAGCAGCTCCGGGACTAGCGGGGGGGGGCAGTTCTTC. This gives the protein CASSSGTSGGGQFF.

This clonotype was counted at least ten times. CDR3 DNA: TGCGCCAGCAGCCCTGGACTAGCGGATTACAATGAGCAGTTCTTC. This translates into CASSPGLADYNEQFF. The chain combines TRBV4-1 with TRBJ2-1; 10 nucleotides align to TRBD2. This CDR3 is built from 15 residues. CDR1 and CDR2 (germline): MGHRA, YSYEKL. V lost 4 bases, J lost 4 bases, and 4 bases stayed unmatched.

This chain uses TRBV5-1 with TRBJ2-7, with TRBD1 matching over 12 bases. Germline trimming cut 3 bases from V and 3 bases from J; bases unmatched to any gene: 7. This CDR3 has 16 amino acids. The germline gives CDR1 SGHRS, CDR2 YFSETQ. CDR3 loop: CASSSAGTGGDYEQYF. For the CDR3, the DNA is TGCGCCAGCAGCTCGGCCGGGACAGGGGGCGACTACGAGCAGTACTTC.

With regard to this clonotype: The junction differs from germline at one of its ends, possibly a read error. The chain joins TRBV4-1 to TRBJ2-7; 7 nucleotides line up with TRBD2. The CDR3 length is 15 residues. Looked up from germline, CDR1 is MGHRA and CDR2 is YSYEKL. The CDR3 DNA reads as TGCGCCAGCAGCCAAGGTGCTAGCGGCTCCTACGGGCAGTACTTC. The encoded protein is CASSQGASGSYGQYF.

The chain has TRBV7-9 and TRBJ1-3; D may be TRBD1 (5 bases). Germline CDR1 reads SEHNR; CDR2 reads FQNEAQ (reference sequence). The CDR3 spans 16 residues. V lost 1 base and J lost 0, with 10 bases in between. CDR3 protein: CASSLEGRDSGNTIYF. CDR3 bases: TGTGCCAGCAGCTTAGAGGGACGGGACTCTGGAAACACCATATATTTT.

The gene calls are TRBV15 and TRBJ2-2; perhaps TRBD1 as D (5 bases). The CDR3 covers 12 residues. Trimming pared 9 bases from V and 1 base from J, leaving 6 bases between. Per germline, CDR1 LNHNV and CDR2 YYDKDF (reference sequence). Written as DNA, the CDR3 is TGTGCCACAGGGGTGAACACCGGGGAGCTGTTTTTT. Translating gives CATGVNTGELFF.

This chain uses TRBV20-1 with TRBJ2-7; 7 bases map to TRBD1. V lost 2 bases, J lost 0 bases, and 4 bases stayed unmatched. From germline, CDR1 is DFQATT and CDR2 SNEGSKA (reference sequence). This CDR3 has 14 amino acids. CDR3 DNA: TGCAGTGCTAGATGGACAGGCAGCTCCTACGAGCAGTACTTC. This sequence encodes CSARWTGSSYEQYF.

The chain uses TRBV6-1 and TRBJ2-6, with D unclear. CDR1 is MNHNS, CDR2 SASEGT, per germline. CDR3 length equals 15 residues. The germline V and J ends were trimmed by 9 bases and 0 bases, with 12 bases remaining between them. The CDR3 reads CASSSIYSGANVLTF. For the CDR3, the DNA is TGTGCCAGTAGTAGTATCTACTCTGGGGCCAACGTCCTGACTTTC.

The V and J genes are TRBV6-1 and TRBJ2-1; 8 positions match TRBD2. The CDR3 extends over 14 amino acids. In germline, CDR1 is MNHNS, CDR2 SASEGT. With 7 bases clipped from V and 3 bases from J, the junction kept 5 bases outside the gene matches. CDR3 sequence reads: CASMLAGLYNEQFF. The CDR3 coding sequence is TGTGCCAGCATGCTAGCGGGTCTCTACAATGAGCAGTTCTTC.

This clonotype has at least ten counts. The chain links TRBV12-3 or TRBV12-4 to TRBJ1-4; D is perhaps TRBD1 (5 bases). This CDR3 is 15 amino acids long. Trimming removed 6 bases at V and 8 bases at J, with 19 bases between. The CDR3 loop reads CASSRPGPGGEKLFF. CDR3 bases: TGTGCCAGCAGCCGACCAGGACCGGGGGGAGAAAAACTGTTTTTT.

This clonotype was recorded a few times. The chain has TRBV21-1 and TRBJ2-6. TRBV21-1 is listed as a pseudogene. This CDR3 region has 15 residues. The CDR3 sequence: CASSSPCGGANVLTF. CDR3 nucleotides: TGTGCCAGCAGCTCTCCTTGTGGGGGGGCCAACGTCCTGACTTTC.

This chain links TRBV4-1 with TRBJ2-3; D is uncertain. Germline assignment: CDR1 MGHRA and CDR2 YSYEKL. CDR3 length equals 13 residues. Trimming pared 5 bases from V and 0 bases from J, leaving 6 bases between. In nucleotides, the CDR3 is TGCGCCAGCAGCTCCCACAGCACAGATACGCAGTATTTT. It encodes CASSSHSTDTQYF.

This clonotype has a handful of counts. The rearrangement joins TRBV20-1 to TRBJ1-5; D is unresolved. CDR1 is DFQATT and CDR2 is SNEGSKA in the germline V gene (reference sequence). The CDR3 is made up of 12 amino acids. The CDR3 DNA reads TGCAGGGCCGGGGTCCTAAATCAGCCCCAGCATTTT. Its protein product is CRAGVLNQPQHF.

The chain links TRBV28 to TRBJ2-3; D not certain. The V end was cut by 5 bases, the J end by 6 bases, with 15 bases between. The length of the CDR3 is 14 residues. Germline V gives CDR1 MDHEN, CDR2 SYDVKM. CDR3 DNA sequence: TGTGCCAGCAGTCTGGACCTCAACCCCGATACGCAGTATTTT. Its translation is CASSLDLNPDTQYF.

The chain combines TRBV20-1 with TRBJ1-4; D uncertain. V was pared by 3 bases and J by 8 bases, with 19 bases between. The CDR3 has 15 amino acids. CDR1 is DFQATT, CDR2 SNEGSKA, per germline (reference sequence). The CDR3 is CSARGQTFSGEKLFF. Written as DNA, the CDR3 is TGCAGTGCTAGGGGCCAAACGTTCTCCGGCGAAAAACTGTTTTTT.

J is TRBJ1-2 and V is TRBV5-1, with D perhaps TRBD1 (6 bases). The length of the CDR3 is 14 residues. Trimming removed 5 bases from V and 4 bases from J, with 15 bases in between. Germline assignment: CDR1 SGHRS and CDR2 YFSETQ. The CDR3 sequence: CASRGETGAYGYTF. The CDR3 coding sequence is TGCGCCAGCAGAGGAGAGACAGGAGCCTATGGCTACACCTTC.

This chain joins TRBV7-9 and TRBJ2-5; D gene unclear. V was pared by 5 bases and J by 2 bases, with 12 bases between. Germline V lookup: CDR1 SEHNR, CDR2 FQNEAQ (reference sequence). The CDR3 spans 14 residues. The CDR3 reads CASSADLLQETQYF. The CDR3, as DNA: TGTGCCAGCAGCGCAGACCTACTACAAGAGACCCAGTACTTC.

This clonotype has only a few counts. The chain uses TRBV6-5 and TRBJ2-2; maybe TRBD2 (5 bases). The CDR3 has 15 residues. CDR1 and CDR2 from the germline V gene are MNHEY and SVGAGI. The V end was cut by 2 bases, the J end by 7 bases, with 14 bases between. This CDR3 is CASSYEGLASGELFF. CDR3 nucleotides: TGTGCCAGCAGTTACGAAGGTCTAGCAAGCGGGGAGCTGTTTTTT.